What follows describes a single T cell receptor (beta chain). The target of this receptor is not known. No qualities accompany the bases; no much larger clone lies one base away. The data derive from a study of blood T cell repertoires in COVID-19 (dated by TCRdb to 2019 to 2021). For context, the study as a whole: Samples covering the acute and convalescent phases of COVID-19 were provided by collaborators in the United States, Italy and Spain. The samples were drawn from two sources: the first 160 participants of the ongoing ImmuneRACE study, and fewer than 1,500 subjects contributed by 6 global collaborators. Subjects who had been exposed to COVID-19, were actively infected with it, or had recovered from it provided the deeply sampled blood TCRbeta repertoires that made up the dataset. The repertoires were released in a freely available public database meant as a resource for research on the immune response to SARS-CoV-2. The material from the prospective study consisted of cDNA or gDNA derived from T cells, B-cell-depleted T cells, or PBMCs. The sample metadata nearly always contained a de-identified subject ID, COVID-19 status, age in years and sex. Where available, HLA class I and class II types were taken from metadata supplied by the sample provider and were not determined by assay-based typing. General conclusions and limits of the study: The quantity of clinical and demographic metadata differed by source and by participant and was supplied without curation.

The immunoSEQ Assay, a bias-controlled multiplex PCR, was used to amplify TCRbeta CDR3 regions from genomic DNA. The paper's data handling went like this. The number of nucleated cells in each sample was estimated by amplification of reference gene primers within the assay. To quantify the absolute abundance of each unique TCRbeta CDR3 rearrangement, sequence reads were collapsed and filtered. For each sample, productive Simpson clonality was calculated as the square root of Simpson's diversity index over productive rearrangements. TCRdb mirrors the immuneACCESS table, restricted to in-frame sequences. Some clones are absent from its copies; in checked studies, under half trace to an unresolved V gene, and the reason for the others is unknown. V and J calls and clone size come straight from that table; D and trimming were deduced from the DNA. The sample contains over 75,000 clones, approximately 84% of them found a single time. The top ten constitute 8% to 13% of the sample.

Collaborating institutions collected whole blood in K2EDTA tubes following their own protocols. For TCRbeta analysis, collaborators shipped samples in one of three forms: frozen whole blood, isolated PBMCs, or DNA extracted from either of those sample types. Sequencing was carried out using peripheral blood. This TCR was recovered from a man in his 70s with acute or convalescent COVID-19.

The CDR3 region: CASRGLEVSSYNEQFF. The sequence in DNA is TGTGCCAGTAGAGGACTGGAGGTGAGCTCCTACAATGAGCAGTTCTTC. This chain is built from TRBV19 and TRBJ2-1; the best D guess is TRBD2, with 5 bases matching. The germline V gene (reference sequence) gives CDR1 as LNHDA and CDR2 as SQIVND. V drops 6 bases and J drops 0 bases, leaving 15 bases in between. The cysteine opens and the phenylalanine closes a CDR3 of 16 amino acids. Of all the DNA, just the CDR3 is kept, 48 bases in frame from base 1.